This T cell receptor beta chain was recovered during a study of vaccination and CD4 T cells after COVID-19 (dated by TCRdb to 2022 to 2024). With respect to the entire study: In the convalescent cohort there were six males and four females, among whom were two Hispanic individuals, seven Caucasians, two Asians and one multiracial person. Culture stimuli were overlapping spike peptide pools from SARS-CoV-2 and from the common cold coronaviruses HCoV-NL63, HCoV-OC43 and HCoV-229E. Participants got two doses of the Pfizer-BioNTech BNT162b2 vaccine (n=8) or two doses of the Moderna mRNA-1273 vaccine (n=2). As controls, cultures received a CEFX viral epitope pool (the positive control), an HIV-1 Nef peptide pool (the negative control), or no peptide at all. Post-vaccine blood samples were taken a median of approximately 70 days after the second vaccine dose, with a range of roughly 14 to 241 days. At the TCR clonotype level, an earlier paper using these donors assessed memory CD4+ T cell crossreactivity between SARS-CoV-2 and common cold coronavirus spike proteins. Post-COVID blood samples from convalescent patients were collected a median of about 100 days after diagnosis, with a range of about 30 to 170 days. The spike-specific CD4+ TCR repertoire was compared before and after mRNA vaccination in about nine COVID-19 convalescent patients and several infection-naive healthy vaccine recipients. Broad study findings and their caveats: The study included relatively few convalescent patients and did not analyze early timepoints after natural infection. An increase in the median number of SARS-CoV-2-reactive clonotypes from 20 to 25 after infection to roughly 36 after vaccination was observed, but the change was not found to be significant. Nearly all vaccine-specific clones in convalescent patients (304 of 307) were mono-reactive for SARS-CoV-2 spike rather than cross-reactive with common cold coronaviruses. Among convalescent patients, a median about 90% of the SARS-CoV-2-reactive clones seen after vaccination appeared only after vaccination, which suggests priming specific to the vaccine.

The label giving this sample's treatment or condition can be read as: approximately 11-day PBMC culture with coronavirus spike peptide pools or control peptides (ViraFEST assay). CD4+ T cells from unexposed donors were collected before the COVID-19 pandemic (2011-2018). The study used the ViraFEST assay, which expanded antigen-specific T cells with peptide pools and then identified expanded clonotypes by TCR sequencing. PBMCs were cultured at approximately 2.1 million per well in IMDM supplemented with roughly 5% human AB serum and approximately 10 IU/ml IL-2, with approximately 9.5 ug/ml peptide pools added. On days 3 and 7, half of the culture medium was replaced with fresh IL-2-containing medium. After nine to eleven days of culture, CD4+ T cells were isolated by negative selection with the EasySep CD4+ T cell isolation kit. As cell number allowed, CD4+ T cells from unexposed donors were tested for reactivity to SARS-CoV-2 S and N and to four common cold coronavirus spike pools. Ficoll-Paque Plus gradient centrifugation was used to isolate PBMCs from whole blood, and the isolated PBMCs were then either used fresh or cryopreserved at -140C. Triplicate wells were generally used for each culture condition. The leukapheresis product for the unexposed donors was obtained through commercial purchase.

Taken from the germline V gene, the CDR1 and CDR2 loops are MDHEN and SYDVKM. The CDR3 sequence runs 17 residues, both termini included. Only the CDR3 DNA is retained, 51 bases long and in frame from the first base. The junction shows trimming of 6 bases on V and 0 bases on J, plus 18 bases between the germline ends. This clonotype was detected only once. This receptor's antigen is unknown. A much larger clone lies one base from this, so it may be a read error. This CDR3 fails to terminate in the conserved phenylalanine or tryptophan, so it likely reflects a read error. Library creation used PCR. DNA from cultured CD4+ T cells underwent TCR sequencing with the Oncomine TCR Beta short-read assay at the Johns Hopkins FTIC core. Genomic DNA was extracted from the cultured CD4+ T cells with the QIAamp micro DNA kit. Oncomine TCR Beta libraries made from cultured CD4+ T cells were pooled using unique dual indexes and sequenced on an Illumina iSeq 100. Regarding the original processing steps: Non-productive sequences were removed, and CDR3s that did not start with C, did not end with F or W, or were shorter than 7 amino acids were discarded. Antigen-specific clonotypes were identified with the MANAFEST web application by comparing peptide-stimulated wells with reference and other culture wells. To be called positive, a clone needed an FDR below 0.05, an odds ratio above 5, and a productive frequency above 0.1% in at least two of three replicate wells. A clonotype was classed as cross-reactive if the clonotype showed significant expansion both in SARS-CoV-2 spike wells and in at least one common cold coronavirus spike condition. Similarity between CDR3 sequences was evaluated in R version 3.6.1 using Levenshtein distances (stringdist) and unrooted phylogenetic trees (ape). The public reads were reprocessed in TCRdb via fastp at Q25 and MiXCR, keeping in-frame beta chains. Rows are combined by CDR3 protein, so each entry shows the most common genes and DNA. TCRdb assigned the V and J calls; the authors' analysis was not used. Within this sample are 12,000 or so distinct CDR3 sequences, with about 39% of them counted one time only. The ten biggest clones cover more than 15% of the sample.

Sequencing used CD4+ T cells from blood, cultured in vitro. Recombination joined TRBV28 with TRBJ1-5; the D gene remains uncertain. The sequence was obtained from a human donor in good health. The DNA sequence reads TGTGCCAGCAGCCGCAGGAAGGGCCCTTATAGCAATCAGCCCCAGCATTTG. Its protein product is CASSRRKGPYSNQPQHL.